This T cell receptor beta chain was captured by sequencing in a study of graft-versus-host responses after intestinal transplantation. General study points: The recipient marrow held GvH clones, and some of them showed up first in ileum or blood.

Turning to this clone: The target antigen is unknown. One end of the junction varies from germline; a read error may be responsible.

The CDR3 covers 15 residues. Germline V gene sequence: CDR1 PRHDT, CDR2 FYEKMQ (reference sequence). Data came from immunoSEQ multiplex PCR; TCRdb stores just in-frame clones and leaves some out. This sample has fewer than 55,000 clones; about 95% occur once, and the top ten carry around 0.23%. V and J are TRBV13 and TRBJ2-7; TRBD1 matches 10 bases. This specimen was unstimulated CD8+ T cells sorted from spleen or lymph node cells, taken before transplant. The sequence was collected from a human donor who was the organ donor for an intestinal transplant. In DNA, the CDR3 is TGCGCCAGCAGCCCAAGACAGGGGGCGAGCTACGAGCAGTACTTC. Its translation is CASSPRQGASYEQYF. The full variable domain, rest sourced from reference TRBV13 and TRBJ2-7, is AAGVIQSPRHLIKEKRETATLKCYPIPRHDTVYWYQQGPGQDPQFLISFYEKMQSDKGSIPDRFSAQQFSDYHSELNMSSLELGDSALYFCASSPRQGASYEQYFGPGTRLTVT.